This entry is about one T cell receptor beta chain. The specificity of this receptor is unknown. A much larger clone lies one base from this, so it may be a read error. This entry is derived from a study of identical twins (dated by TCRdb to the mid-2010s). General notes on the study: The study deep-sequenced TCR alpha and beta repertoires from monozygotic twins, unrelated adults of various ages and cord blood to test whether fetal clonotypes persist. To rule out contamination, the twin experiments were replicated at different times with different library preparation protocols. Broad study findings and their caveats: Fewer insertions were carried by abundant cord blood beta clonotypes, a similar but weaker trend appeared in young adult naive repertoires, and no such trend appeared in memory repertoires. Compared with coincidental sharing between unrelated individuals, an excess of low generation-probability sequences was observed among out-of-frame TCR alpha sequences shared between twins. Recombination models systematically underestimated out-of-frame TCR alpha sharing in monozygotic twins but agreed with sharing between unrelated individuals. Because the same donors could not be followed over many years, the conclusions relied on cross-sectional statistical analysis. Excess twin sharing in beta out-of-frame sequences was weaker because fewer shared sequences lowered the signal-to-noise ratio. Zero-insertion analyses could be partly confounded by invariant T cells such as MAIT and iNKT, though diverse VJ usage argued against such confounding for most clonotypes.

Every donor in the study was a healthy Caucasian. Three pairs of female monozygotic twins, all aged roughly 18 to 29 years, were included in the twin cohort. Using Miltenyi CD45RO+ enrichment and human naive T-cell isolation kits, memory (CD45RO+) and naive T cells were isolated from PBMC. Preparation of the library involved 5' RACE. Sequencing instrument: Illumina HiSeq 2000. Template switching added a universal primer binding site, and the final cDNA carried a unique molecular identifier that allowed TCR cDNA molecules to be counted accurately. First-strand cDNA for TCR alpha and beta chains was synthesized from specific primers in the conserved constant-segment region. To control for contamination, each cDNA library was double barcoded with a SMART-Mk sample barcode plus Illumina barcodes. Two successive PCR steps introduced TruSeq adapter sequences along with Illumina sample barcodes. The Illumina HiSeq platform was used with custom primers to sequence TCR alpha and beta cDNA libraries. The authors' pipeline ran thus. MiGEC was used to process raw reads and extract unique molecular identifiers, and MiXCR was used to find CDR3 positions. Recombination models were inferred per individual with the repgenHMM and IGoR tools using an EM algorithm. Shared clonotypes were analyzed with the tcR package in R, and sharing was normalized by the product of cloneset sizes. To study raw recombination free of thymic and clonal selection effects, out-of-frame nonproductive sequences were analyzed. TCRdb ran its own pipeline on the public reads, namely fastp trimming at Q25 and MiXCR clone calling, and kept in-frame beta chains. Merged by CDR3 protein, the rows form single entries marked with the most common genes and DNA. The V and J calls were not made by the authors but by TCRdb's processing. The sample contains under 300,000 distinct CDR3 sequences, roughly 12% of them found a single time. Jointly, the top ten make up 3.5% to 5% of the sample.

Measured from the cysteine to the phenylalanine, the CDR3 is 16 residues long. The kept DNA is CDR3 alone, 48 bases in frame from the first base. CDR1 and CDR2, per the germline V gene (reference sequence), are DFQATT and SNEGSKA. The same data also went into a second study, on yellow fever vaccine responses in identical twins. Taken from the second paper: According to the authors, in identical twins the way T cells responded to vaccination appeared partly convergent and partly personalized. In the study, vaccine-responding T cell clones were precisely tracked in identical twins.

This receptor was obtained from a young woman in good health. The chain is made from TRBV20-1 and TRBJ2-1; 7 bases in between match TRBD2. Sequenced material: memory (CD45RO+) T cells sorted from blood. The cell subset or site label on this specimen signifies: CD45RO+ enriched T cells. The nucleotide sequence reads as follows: TGCTGTGCTAGAGATCACGGCGGGGGAGACTACAATGAGCAGTTCTTC. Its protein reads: CCARDHGGGDYNEQFF.